This is a list of T cell receptor beta chains from one sample in a study of T cell responses to AZD1222 COVID-19 vaccine. Only in-frame clones appear in the TCRdb table, and some are missing; sequencing was by immunoSEQ multiplex PCR. The sample consists of about 160,000 clones, more than 75% of them appearing once. The specimen was peripheral blood, collected 28 days after the second AZD1222 dose. These receptor sequences come from an adult who received the AZD1222 COVID-19 vaccine. The CDR3 runs from the conserved cysteine through the conserved F or W. A D gene is named only where the DNA matches it firmly. Some rows have no size entry. The others give once, few or many, or a class for an expanded clone.

V	J	D	size	DNA	CDR3
TRBV15	TRBJ1-5	NA	once	TGTGCCACCAGCAGTCCGGGACAGCCCCAGCATTTT	CATSSPGQPQHF
TRBV7-9	TRBJ2-7	TRBD1	NA	TGTGCCAGCAGCCGAGGGTGGGACAGGCGTAAAACCTACGAGCAGTACTTC	CASSRGWDRRKTYEQYF
TRBV20-1	TRBJ2-5	NA	few	TGCAGTGCTTCTGCTCGGGAGACCCAGTACTTC	CSASARETQYF
TRBV19	TRBJ1-5	NA	NA	TGTGCCAGTAGTATAGGGAACTATCAGCCCCAGCATTTT	CASSIGNYQPQHF
TRBV2	TRBJ2-7	NA	NA	TGTGCCAGCAGTGATGCCCTCCGTGACGAGCAGTACTTC	CASSDALRDEQYF
TRBV5-4	TRBJ1-6	TRBD1	NA	TGTGCCAGCAGCGGACGGACAGGGGAGCCCCTCCACTTT	CASSGRTGEPLHF
TRBV6-1	TRBJ1-4	NA	NA	TGTGCCAGCAGTGAAGTTAATCGAGGACTGTTTTTT	CASSEVNRGLFF
TRBV27	TRBJ2-3	NA	NA	TGTGCCAGCAGTAAAACAAAGTTGTCAGATACGCAGTATTTT	CASSKTKLSDTQYF
TRBV2	TRBJ2-6	NA	NA	TGTGCCAGCACGTGGCCTACTGGGGCCAACGTCCTGACTTTC	CASTWPTGANVLTF
TRBV10-3	TRBJ2-7	NA	NA	TGTGCCATCTCTCGTTCTACAGGCTACGAGCAGTACTTC	CAISRSTGYEQYF